Described below is a single T cell receptor beta chain sequence and its context. Its antigen is currently unknown. This record comes from a study of regulatory T cells in long-lasting Graves disease. Points from the study as a whole: Those with persistent disease had in common more public clonotypes (fewer than 3,000) than new patients (approximately 890). Persistent disease showed a preference for TRBV28, TRBJ1-2 and TRBJ2-5. Persistent Graves' patients possessed reduced TCR diversity relative to recently diagnosed ones.

In building TCR beta libraries, iRepertoire HTBI primers were used together with Arm-PCR of CDR3 regions. TCRdb reanalysed the multiplex PCR reads using MiXCR and keeps one entry per CDR3 protein. The data contain around 400,000 distinct CDR3 sequences, more than 20% of them singletons. Time point noted: persistent/refractory GD, antithyroid drugs over 5 years with positive TRAb. Researchers made the TCR library from RNA that was extracted from PBMCs. The patient group derived from an endocrinology department in Xi'an, China. The CDR3 loop spans 12 amino acids. The V end was cut by 4 bases, the J end by 0 bases, with 4 bases between. The germline CDR1 and CDR2 sequences are SQVTM and ANQGSEA.

The sequence was collected from a woman aged 35 to 49 with Graves disease. Specimen: peripheral blood mononuclear cells (PBMCs), collected when the disease was refractory, from a patient treated with antithyroid drugs. The chain has TRBV29-1 and TRBJ1-3, with unresolved D. The CDR3 region has the DNA TGCAGCGTTGCACCCTCTGGAAACACCATATATTTT. This translates into CSVAPSGNTIYF.